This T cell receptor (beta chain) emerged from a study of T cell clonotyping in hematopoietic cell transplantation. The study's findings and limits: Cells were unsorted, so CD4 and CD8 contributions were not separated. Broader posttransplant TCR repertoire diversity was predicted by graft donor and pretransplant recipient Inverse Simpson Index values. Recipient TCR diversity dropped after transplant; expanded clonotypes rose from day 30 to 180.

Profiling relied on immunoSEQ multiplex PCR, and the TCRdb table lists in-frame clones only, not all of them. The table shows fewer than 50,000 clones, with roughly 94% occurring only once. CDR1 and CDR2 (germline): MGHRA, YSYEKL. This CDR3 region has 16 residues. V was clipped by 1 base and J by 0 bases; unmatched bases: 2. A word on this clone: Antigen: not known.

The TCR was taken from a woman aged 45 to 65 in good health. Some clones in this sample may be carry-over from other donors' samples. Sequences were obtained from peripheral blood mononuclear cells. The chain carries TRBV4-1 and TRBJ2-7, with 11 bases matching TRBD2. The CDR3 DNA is TGCGCCAGCAGCCAAGCTCTAGCGGGGGGCTCCTACGAGCAGTACTTC. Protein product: CASSQALAGGSYEQYF.